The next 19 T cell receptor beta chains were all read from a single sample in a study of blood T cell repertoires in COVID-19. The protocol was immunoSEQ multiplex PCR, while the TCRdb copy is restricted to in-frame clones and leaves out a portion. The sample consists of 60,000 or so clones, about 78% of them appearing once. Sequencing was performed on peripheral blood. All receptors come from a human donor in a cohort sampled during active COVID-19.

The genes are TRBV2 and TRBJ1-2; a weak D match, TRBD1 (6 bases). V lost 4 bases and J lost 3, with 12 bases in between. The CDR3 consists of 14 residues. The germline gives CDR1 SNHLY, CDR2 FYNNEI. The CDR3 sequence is CASSVQGNHYGYTF. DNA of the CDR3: TGTGCCAGCAGTGTTCAGGGGAACCACTATGGCTACACCTTC.

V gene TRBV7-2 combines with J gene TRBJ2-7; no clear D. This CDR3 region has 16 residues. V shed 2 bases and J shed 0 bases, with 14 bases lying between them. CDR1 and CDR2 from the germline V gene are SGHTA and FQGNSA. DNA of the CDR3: TGTGCCAGCAGCTTACTAGTGACTGTTAGCTCCTACGAGCAGTACTTC. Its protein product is CASSLLVTVSSYEQYF.

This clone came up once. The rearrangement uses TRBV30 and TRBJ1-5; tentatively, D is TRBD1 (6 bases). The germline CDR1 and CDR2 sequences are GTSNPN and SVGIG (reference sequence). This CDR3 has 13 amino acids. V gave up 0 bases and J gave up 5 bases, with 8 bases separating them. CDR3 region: CAWSVQGDQPQHF. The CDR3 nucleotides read TGTGCCTGGAGTGTACAGGGTGATCAGCCCCAGCATTTT.

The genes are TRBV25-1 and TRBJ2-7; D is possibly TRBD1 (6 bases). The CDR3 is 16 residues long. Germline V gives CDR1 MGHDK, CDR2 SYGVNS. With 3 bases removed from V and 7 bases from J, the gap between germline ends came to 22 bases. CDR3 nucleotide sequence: TGTGCCAGCAGTGAGTTAGGGACACCGAGTCTAGAAGAGCAGTACTTC. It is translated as CASSELGTPSLEEQYF.

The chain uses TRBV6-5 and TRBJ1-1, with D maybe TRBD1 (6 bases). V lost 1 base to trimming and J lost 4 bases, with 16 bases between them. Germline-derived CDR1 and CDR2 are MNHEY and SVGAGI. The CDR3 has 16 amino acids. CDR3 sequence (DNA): TGTGCCAGCAGTTACTTTCGTCCGGGGGGCATCACTGAAGCTTTCTTT. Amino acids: CASSYFRPGGITEAFF.

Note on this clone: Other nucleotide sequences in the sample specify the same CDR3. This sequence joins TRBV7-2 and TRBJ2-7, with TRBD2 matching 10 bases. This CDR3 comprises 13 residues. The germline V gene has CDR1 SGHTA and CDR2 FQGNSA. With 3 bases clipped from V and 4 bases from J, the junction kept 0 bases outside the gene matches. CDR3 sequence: CASSLTSGYEQYF. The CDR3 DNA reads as TGTGCCAGCAGCTTGACTAGCGGGTACGAGCAGTACTTC.

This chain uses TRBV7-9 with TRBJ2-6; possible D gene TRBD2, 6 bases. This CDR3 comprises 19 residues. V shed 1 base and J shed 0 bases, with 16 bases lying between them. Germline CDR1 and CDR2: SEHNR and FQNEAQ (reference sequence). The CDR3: CASSLGIGGGLSGANVLTF. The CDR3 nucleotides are TGTGCCAGCAGCTTAGGGATCGGGGGAGGCCTCTCTGGGGCCAACGTCCTGACTTTC.

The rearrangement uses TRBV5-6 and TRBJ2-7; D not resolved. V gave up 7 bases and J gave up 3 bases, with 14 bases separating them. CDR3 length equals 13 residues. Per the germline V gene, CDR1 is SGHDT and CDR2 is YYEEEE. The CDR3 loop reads CASGQAGFYEQYF. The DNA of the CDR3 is TGTGCCAGCGGGCAGGCAGGTTTCTACGAGCAGTACTTC.

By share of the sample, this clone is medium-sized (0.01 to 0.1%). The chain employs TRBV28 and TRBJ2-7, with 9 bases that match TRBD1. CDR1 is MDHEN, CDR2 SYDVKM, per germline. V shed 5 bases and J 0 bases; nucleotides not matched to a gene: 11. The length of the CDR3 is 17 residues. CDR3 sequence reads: CASSTLPGQGFSYEQYF. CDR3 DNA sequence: TGTGCCAGCAGTACCCTACCGGGACAGGGATTCTCCTACGAGCAGTACTTC.

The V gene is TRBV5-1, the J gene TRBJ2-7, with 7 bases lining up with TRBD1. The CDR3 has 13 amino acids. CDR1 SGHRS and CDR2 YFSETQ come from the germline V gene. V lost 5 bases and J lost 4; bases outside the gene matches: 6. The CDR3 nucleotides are TGCGCCAGCAGGGCCCCGGGACAGTACGAGCAGTACTTC. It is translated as CASRAPGQYEQYF.

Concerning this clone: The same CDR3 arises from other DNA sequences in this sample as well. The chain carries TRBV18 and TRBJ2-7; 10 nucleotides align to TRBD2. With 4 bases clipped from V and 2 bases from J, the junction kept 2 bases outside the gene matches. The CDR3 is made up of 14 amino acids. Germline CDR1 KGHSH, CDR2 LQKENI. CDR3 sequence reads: CASSLTSGTYEQYF. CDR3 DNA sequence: TGTGCCAGCTCACTTACTAGCGGGACCTACGAGCAGTACTTC.

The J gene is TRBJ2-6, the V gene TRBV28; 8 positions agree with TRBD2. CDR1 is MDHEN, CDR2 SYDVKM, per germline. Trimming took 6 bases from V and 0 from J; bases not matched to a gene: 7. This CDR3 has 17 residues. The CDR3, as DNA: TGTGCCAGCAGATGGCTAGCGGGCAGCTCTGGGGCCAACGTCCTGACTTTC. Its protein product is CASRWLAGSSGANVLTF. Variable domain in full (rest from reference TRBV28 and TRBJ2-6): DVKVTQSSRYLVKRTGEKVFLECVQDMDHENMFWYRQDPGLGLRLIYFSYDVKMKEKGDIPEGYSVSREKKERFSLILESASTNQTSMYLCASRWLAGSSGANVLTFGAGSRLTVL.

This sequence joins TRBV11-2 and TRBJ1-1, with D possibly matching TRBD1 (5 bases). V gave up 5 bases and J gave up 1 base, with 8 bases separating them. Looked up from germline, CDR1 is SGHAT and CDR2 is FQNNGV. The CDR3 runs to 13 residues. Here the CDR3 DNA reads TGTGCCAGCAGCACCGACAGGAACACTGAAGCTTTCTTT. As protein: CASSTDRNTEAFF.

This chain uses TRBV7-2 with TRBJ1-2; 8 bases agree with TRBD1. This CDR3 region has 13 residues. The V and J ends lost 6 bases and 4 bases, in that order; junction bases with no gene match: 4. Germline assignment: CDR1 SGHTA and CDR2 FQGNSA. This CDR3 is CASSPDRGYGYTF. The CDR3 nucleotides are TGTGCCAGCAGTCCTGACAGGGGCTATGGCTACACCTTC.

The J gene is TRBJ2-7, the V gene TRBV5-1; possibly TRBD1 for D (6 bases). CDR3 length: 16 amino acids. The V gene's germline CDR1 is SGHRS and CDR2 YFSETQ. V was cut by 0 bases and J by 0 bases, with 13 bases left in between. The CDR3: CASSLETGEPSYEQYF. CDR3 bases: TGCGCCAGCAGCTTGGAGACAGGCGAACCCTCCTACGAGCAGTACTTC.

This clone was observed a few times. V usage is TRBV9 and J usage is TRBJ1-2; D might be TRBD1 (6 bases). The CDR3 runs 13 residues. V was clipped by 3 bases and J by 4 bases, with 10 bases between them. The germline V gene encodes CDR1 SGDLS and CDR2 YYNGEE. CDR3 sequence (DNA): TGTGCCAGCAGCGCAGGGGATTTCTATGGCTACACCTTC. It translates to CASSAGDFYGYTF.

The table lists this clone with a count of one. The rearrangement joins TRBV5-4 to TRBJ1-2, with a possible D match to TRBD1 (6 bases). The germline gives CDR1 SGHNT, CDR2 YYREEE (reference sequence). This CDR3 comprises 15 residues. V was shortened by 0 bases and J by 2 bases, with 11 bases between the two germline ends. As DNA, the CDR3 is TGTGCCAGCAGCTTGGCCCCAGGGGCGAACTATGGCTACACCTTC. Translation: CASSLAPGANYGYTF.

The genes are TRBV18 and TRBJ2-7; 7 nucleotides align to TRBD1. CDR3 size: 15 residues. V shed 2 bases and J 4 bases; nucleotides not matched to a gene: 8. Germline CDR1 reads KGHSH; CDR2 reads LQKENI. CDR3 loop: CASSPMGQNPYEQYF. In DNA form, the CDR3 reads TGTGCCAGCTCACCAATGGGACAGAATCCTTACGAGCAGTACTTC.

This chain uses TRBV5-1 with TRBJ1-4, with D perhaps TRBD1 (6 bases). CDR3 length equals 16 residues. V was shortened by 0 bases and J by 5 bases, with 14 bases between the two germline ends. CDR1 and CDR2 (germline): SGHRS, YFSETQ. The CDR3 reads CASSLATGSENEKLFF. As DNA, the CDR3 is TGCGCCAGCAGCTTGGCAACAGGGTCGGAAAATGAAAAACTGTTTTTT.